The entry below gives a single TCR beta chain sequence along with its context. Antigen: not known. The CDR3 totals 14 residues. Trimming at V came to 6 bases and at J to 0 bases, leaving 4 bases not matched to a gene. The germline V gene has CDR1 LNHDA and CDR2 SQIVND (reference sequence). The sample originates from a study of T cells in localized non-small cell lung cancer. Study-wide results and limits: Prolonged overall survival went with higher T cell density in the blood. Clonality of T cells reached its maximum in uninvolved adjacent lung, surpassing tumor. In adjacent lung, a median about 52 of the top 100 tumor clones were found.

The method was immunoSEQ multiplex PCR; TCRdb's version includes in-frame clones alone and lacks a portion of them. The sample has more than 100,000 clones, approximately 88% seen once; the top ten hold roughly 1.8%. The chain is built from TRBV19 and TRBJ2-5; 7 nucleotides match TRBD1. The source of this sequence is a female donor at least 60 years old with stage I lung adenocarcinoma. Specimen: peripheral blood, collected before any cancer treatment. CDR3 nucleotides: TGTGCCAGTAGAACGGGACAGAACCAAGAGACCCAGTACTTC. Amino acid sequence: CASRTGQNQETQYF.